This record looks at one TCR beta chain sequence and its context. Its matching antigen is unknown. This specimen belongs to a study of OX40 agonist ivuxolimab in advanced cancers. General observations from the study: The authors also found low normalized T-cell clonal expansion in some nonresponders. Relative to CD4+, CD8+ T cells held more expanded clones on average.

Germline CDR1 is SQVTM and CDR2 is ANQGSEA. The trim removed 5 bases at V and 2 bases at J, leaving 5 bases unmatched. There are 15 residues in the CDR3. Using immunoSEQ multiplex PCR, the repertoire was profiled, and TCRdb retains in-frame clones only, with some absent. The sample contains 45,000 or so clones, roughly 82% of which appear only once. The starting material was CD4+ or CD8+ T cells sorted from blood, obtained in a trial of the OX40 agonist ivuxolimab. The TCR sequence derives from an adult with an advanced solid tumor such as melanoma, head and neck, liver or kidney cancer. The rearrangement joins TRBV29-1 to TRBJ1-6; 8 nucleotides match TRBD1. Here the CDR3 DNA reads TGCAGCGTTAAGACAGGGGACACCTATAATTCACCCCTCCACTTT. It translates to CSVKTGDTYNSPLHF. Variable domain in full (rest from reference TRBV29-1 and TRBJ1-6): SAVISQKPSRDICQRGTSLTIQCQVDSQVTMMFWYRQQPGQSLTLIATANQGSEATYESGFVIDKFPISRPNLTFSTLTVSNMSPEDSSIYLCSVKTGDTYNSPLHFGNGTRLTVT.